This TCR beta chain was recovered during a study of blood T cell repertoires in COVID-19. Authors' processing steps: Amplification from reference gene primers served as the basis for estimated nucleated cell counts. Assay: immunoSEQ multiplex PCR; the TCRdb copy retains only in-frame clones and omits some. V, J and clone size derive from that table, while D and trimming were established from the DNA sequence. Seen here are roughly 250,000 clones, 85% to 90% observed once, and the top ten hold 0.85% to 0.9%. The germline V gene encodes CDR1 SGDLS and CDR2 YYNGEE. The length of the CDR3 is 15 residues. V was clipped by 0 bases and J by 6 bases, with 15 bases between them. Those enrolled, adults aged 18 to 89 years, came from about two dozen US areas. Those designated as exposed participants met a COVID-19 case within 2 weeks before study entry.

The specimen sequenced was PBMCs or T cells enriched from blood (not recorded which). The chain employs TRBV9 and TRBJ1-2, with TRBD1 as a possible D gene (5 bases). The receptor was derived from a man aged 45-65 years who had been exposed to COVID-19. The CDR3 sequence is CASSVAWQGTDGYTF. DNA for the CDR3: TGTGCCAGCAGCGTAGCGTGGCAGGGTACCGATGGCTACACCTTC.